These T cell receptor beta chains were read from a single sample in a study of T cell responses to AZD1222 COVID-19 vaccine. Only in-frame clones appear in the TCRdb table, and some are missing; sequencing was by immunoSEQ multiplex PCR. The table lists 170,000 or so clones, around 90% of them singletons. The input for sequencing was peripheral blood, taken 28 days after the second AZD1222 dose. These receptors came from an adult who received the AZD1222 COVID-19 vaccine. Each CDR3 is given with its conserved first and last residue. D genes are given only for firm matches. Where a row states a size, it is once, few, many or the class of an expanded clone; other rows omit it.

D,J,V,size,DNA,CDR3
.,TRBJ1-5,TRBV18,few,TGTGCCAGCGTACAATCGGGAGGGAATCAGCCCCAGCATTTT,CASVQSGGNQPQHF
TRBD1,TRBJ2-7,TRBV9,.,TGTGCCAGCAGCTCACTGGACAGGGCGGGCGAGCAGTACTTC,CASSSLDRAGEQYF
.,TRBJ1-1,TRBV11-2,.,TGTGCCAGCAGCTTAGAGCGAACTGAAGCTTTCTTT,CASSLERTEAFF
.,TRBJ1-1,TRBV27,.,TGTGCCAGCAGGGTAATGGGGGCTGAAGCTTTCTTT,CASRVMGAEAFF
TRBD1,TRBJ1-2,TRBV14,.,TGTGCCAGCAGCCGGGTCACAGGGGGCGCTGGCTACACCTTC,CASSRVTGGAGYTF
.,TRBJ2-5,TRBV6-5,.,TGTGCCAGCAGTTTACGACAGTTCCTAGGGGAGACCCAGTACTTC,CASSLRQFLGETQYF
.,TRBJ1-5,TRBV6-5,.,TGTGCCAGCAGTTCCCTTGGGAATCAGCCCCAGCATTTT,CASSSLGNQPQHF
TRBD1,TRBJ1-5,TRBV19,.,TGTGCCAGTAGCCTGGACAGGGACCAGCCCCAGCATTTT,CASSLDRDQPQHF
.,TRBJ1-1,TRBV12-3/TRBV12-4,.,TGTGCCAGCAGTTTAGAGAACAGAGGAGCTTTCTTT,CASSLENRGAFF
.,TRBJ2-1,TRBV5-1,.,TGCGCCAGCAGCCAGGACGGGAACTCCTACAATGAGCAGTTCTTC,CASSQDGNSYNEQFF
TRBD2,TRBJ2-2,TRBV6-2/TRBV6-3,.,TGTGCCAGCAGTCCCTCCCGACTAGCGGGGCCCCCCGGGGAGCTGTTTTTT,CASSPSRLAGPPGELFF
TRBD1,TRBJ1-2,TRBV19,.,TGTGCCAGTAGTTCGAGCGGACAGGGCTATGGCTACACCTTC,CASSSSGQGYGYTF
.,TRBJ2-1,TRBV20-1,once,TGCAGTGCAAGGACAGTTAAAGAGCAGTTCTTC,CSARTVKEQFF
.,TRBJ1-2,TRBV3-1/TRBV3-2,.,TGTGCCAGCAGCCCGGAACTTGACCAGTACTATGGCTACACCTTC,CASSPELDQYYGYTF
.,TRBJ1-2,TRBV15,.,TGTGCCACCAGCAGAGATTACAGGGAGTTTGGCTACACCTTC,CATSRDYREFGYTF
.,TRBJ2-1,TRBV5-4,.,TGTGCCAGCAGCTTGGCAAATCCCCGACAAGGGCAGTTCTTC,CASSLANPRQGQFF
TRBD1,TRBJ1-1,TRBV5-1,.,TGCGCCAGCAGCAGGACAGGTGCCACTGAAGCTTTCTTT,CASSRTGATEAFF
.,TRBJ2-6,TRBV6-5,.,TGTGCCAGCAGTCGGGGCGCGGGGGCCAACGTCCTGACTTTC,CASSRGAGANVLTF
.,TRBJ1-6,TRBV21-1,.,TGTGCCAGCAGCGTCGACAGGGGACACTCCTATAATTCACCCCTCCACTTT,CASSVDRGHSYNSPLHF
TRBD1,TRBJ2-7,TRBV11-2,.,TGTGCCAGCAGCCACGGGACAGGGACTATCGAGCAGTACTTC,CASSHGTGTIEQYF
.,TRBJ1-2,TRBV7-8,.,TGTGCCAGCAGCTTAACTACAACAGGGAACTATGGCTACACCTTC,CASSLTTTGNYGYTF
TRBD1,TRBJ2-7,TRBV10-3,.,TGTGCCATCAGTCTTGGACAGGGGGCAGACGAGCAGTACTTC,CAISLGQGADEQYF
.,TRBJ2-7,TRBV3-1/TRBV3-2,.,TGTGCCAGCAGCCAAGGGGGGGCGTGGTTCGAGCAGTACTTC,CASSQGGAWFEQYF
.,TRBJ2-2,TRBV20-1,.,TGCAGTGCTAGTAGGGGGGCCCCCGGGGAGCTGTTTTTT,CSASRGAPGELFF
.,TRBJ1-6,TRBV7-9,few,TGTGCCAGCAGCTTACAGGGTTTAAGTTCACCCCTCCACTTT,CASSLQGLSSPLHF
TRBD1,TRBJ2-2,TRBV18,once,TGTGCCAGCTCACCACAGCGTTTGGGACAGGGAAACACCGGGGAGCTGTTTTTT,CASSPQRLGQGNTGELFF
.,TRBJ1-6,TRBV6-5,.,TGTGCCAGCAGCAGTAGCTCCTATAATTCACCCCTCCACTTT,CASSSSSYNSPLHF
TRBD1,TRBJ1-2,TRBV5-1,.,TGCGCCAGCAGCCTCCGGGGTACAGGGGGCTATGGCTACACCTTC,CASSLRGTGGYGYTF
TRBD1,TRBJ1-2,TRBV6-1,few,TGTGCCAGCAGTGAAGCACCCGGGACAGCTTATGGCTACACCTTC,CASSEAPGTAYGYTF
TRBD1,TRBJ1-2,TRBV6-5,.,TGTGCCACCTGGACAGGGGTCGGCTACACCTTC,CATWTGVGYTF
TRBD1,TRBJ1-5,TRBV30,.,TGTGCCTGGAGTCCTCAGACAGGGAGCAATCAGCCCCAGCATTTT,CAWSPQTGSNQPQHF
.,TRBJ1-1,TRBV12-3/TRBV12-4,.,TGTGCCAGCAGTTTCAGGGTAAGCACTGAAGCTTTCTTT,CASSFRVSTEAFF
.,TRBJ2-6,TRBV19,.,TGTGCCACGACCCTGGGACGCCGCTCTGGGGCCAACGTCCTGACTTTC,CATTLGRRSGANVLTF
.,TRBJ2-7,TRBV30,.,TGTGCCTGGAGAGTGATGGGCTCCTACGAGCAGTACTTC,CAWRVMGSYEQYF
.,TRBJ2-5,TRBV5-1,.,TGCGCCAGCAGCTTTCGCATCGGGGCCTCGGGTGAGACCCAGTACTTC,CASSFRIGASGETQYF
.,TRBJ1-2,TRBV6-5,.,TGTGCCAGCAGTTACTCGATGGCAGCTGCTAACTATGGCTACACCTTC,CASSYSMAAANYGYTF
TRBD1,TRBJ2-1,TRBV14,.,TGTGCCAGCAGCCTATTCACCGGGACAGGTGACAATGAGCAGTTCTTC,CASSLFTGTGDNEQFF
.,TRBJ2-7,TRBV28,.,TGTGCCAGCAGTTTTCAGTTCTCCTACGAGCAGTACTTC,CASSFQFSYEQYF
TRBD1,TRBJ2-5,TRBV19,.,TGTGCCAGCTCCCGGGACAGGGGGCGCGCAGAGACCCAGTACTTC,CASSRDRGRAETQYF
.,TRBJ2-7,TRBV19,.,TGTGCCAGTAGGAGGGGGGGGGCCGGCTACGAGCAGTACTTC,CASRRGGAGYEQYF
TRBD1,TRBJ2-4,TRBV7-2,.,TGTGCCAGCAGCCTAACGGGACAGGGAGTGGGTAGAAACATTCAGTACTTC,CASSLTGQGVGRNIQYF
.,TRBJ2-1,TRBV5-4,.,TGTGCCAGCAGCTTGAAAGAGAGCTCCTACAATGAGCAGTTCTTC,CASSLKESSYNEQFF
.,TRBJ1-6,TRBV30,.,TGTGCCTGCTCGGACCATAATAATTCACCCCTCCACTTT,CACSDHNNSPLHF
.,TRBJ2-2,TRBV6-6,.,TGTGCCAGCAGGAACCATATTTTGCCCGGGGAGCTGTTTTTT,CASRNHILPGELFF
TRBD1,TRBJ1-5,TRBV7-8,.,TGTGCCAGCAGCATACAGGGGGCGGGAAATCAGCCCCAGCATTTT,CASSIQGAGNQPQHF
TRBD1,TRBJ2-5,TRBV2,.,TGTGCCAGCAGCCGACAGGGGGGGGAAGAGACCCAGTACTTC,CASSRQGGEETQYF
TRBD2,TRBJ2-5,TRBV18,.,TGTGCCAGCTCACCCCTAGCGGGGGTAGAGACCCAGTACTTC,CASSPLAGVETQYF
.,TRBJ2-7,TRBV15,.,TGTGCCACCAGCGCCCGGGACGGGGCTAGAGAGCAGTACTTC,CATSARDGAREQYF
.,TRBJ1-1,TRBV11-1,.,TGTGCCAGCAGCTACTCAGGGTTGGGCACTGAAGCTTTCTTT,CASSYSGLGTEAFF
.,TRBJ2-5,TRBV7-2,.,TGTGCCAGCAGCTTAATGGAGACCCAGTACTTC,CASSLMETQYF
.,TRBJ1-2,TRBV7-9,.,TGTGCCAGCAGCTTAGACGGGGGAGGCTATGGCTACACCTTC,CASSLDGGGYGYTF
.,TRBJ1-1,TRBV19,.,TGTGCCAGTAGTTTTGGACGGTACACTGAAGCTTTCTTT,CASSFGRYTEAFF
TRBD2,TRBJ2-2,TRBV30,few,TGTGCCTGGAGTATCCGACTAGCGGCGAACACCGGGGAGCTGTTTTTT,CAWSIRLAANTGELFF
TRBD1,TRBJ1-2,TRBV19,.,TGTGCCAGTAGCCCTGGACAGGGGAGCTATGGCTACACCTTC,CASSPGQGSYGYTF